A single sample gave rise to the 7 T cell receptor beta chains below, sequenced in a study of Graves' ophthalmopathy and Graves' hyperthyroidism. RNA transcripts yielded amplified TCR beta CDR3 regions. First-round RT-PCR employed HTBI primers, with a second-round multiplex PCR after it. TCRdb recomputed calls from the multiplex PCR reads with MiXCR, one row per CDR3 protein. The table includes about 620,000 distinct CDR3 sequences, about a fifth detected once. Sequencing was carried out using peripheral blood. The receptors shown here come from a woman aged 18-29 years with stable Graves' hyperthyroidism. Some clones in this sample may be carry-over from other donors' samples.

This clonotype occurred many times. The chain has TRBV5-4 and TRBJ2-5, with TRBD2 as a possible D gene (6 bases). Germline V gives CDR1 SGHNT, CDR2 YYREEE (reference sequence). This CDR3 spans 15 amino acids. The V end lost 1 base, the J end lost 4 bases, and 14 bases lay between the germline ends. The CDR3 sequence is CASSLLKEGRETQYF. The CDR3 DNA is TGTGCCAGCAGCTTGTTGAAGGAGGGTCGAGAGACCCAGTACTTC.

This clonotype was seen a handful of times. This rearrangement joins TRBV11-1 to TRBJ2-7, with 9 nucleotides matching TRBD2. The CDR3 has 13 amino acids. V gave up 6 bases and J gave up 5 bases; unmatched junction bases: 5. Germline values: CDR1 SGHAT, CDR2 FQDESV (reference sequence). The CDR3 is CASSSGRLDEQYF. DNA of the CDR3: TGTGCCAGCAGTAGCGGGAGACTTGACGAGCAGTACTTC.

This clonotype appeared many times. The chain couples TRBV6-5 to TRBJ2-7; TRBD1 agrees at 7 bases. The CDR3 length is 15 residues. V lost 5 bases to trimming and J lost 5 bases; unmatched junction nucleotides: 12. The germline V gene has CDR1 MNHEY and CDR2 SVGAGI. In DNA, the CDR3 is TGTGCCAGCAGTCCACAGGGGCCCCGTGAGGACGAGCAGTACTTC. Amino acid sequence: CASSPQGPREDEQYF.

The chain carries TRBV20-1 and TRBJ2-7; tentatively, D is TRBD2 (6 bases). The CDR3 has 12 residues. Trimming left V 6 bases short and J 3 bases short, with 12 bases between. Germline V gene lookup returns CDR1 DFQATT and CDR2 SNEGSKA (reference sequence). The CDR3: CSAGTGVYEQYF. CDR3 sequence (DNA): TGCAGTGCCGGGACTGGAGTCTACGAGCAGTACTTC.

V usage is TRBV6-1 and J usage is TRBJ1-2, with D perhaps matching TRBD1 (6 bases). The CDR3 consists of 15 residues. Trimming took off 6 bases at V and 5 bases at J, with 19 bases between the two ends. Germline-derived CDR1 and CDR2 are MNHNS and SASEGT. CDR3 region: CASSPPVVRGYGYTF. As DNA, the CDR3 is TGTGCCAGCAGCCCCCCAGTGGTAAGGGGGTATGGCTACACCTTC.

This clonotype was detected many times. The chain joins TRBV11-2 to TRBJ2-5; 8 bases align to TRBD1. The CDR3 length is 14 residues. Trimming cost V 3 bases and J 4 bases; bases outside gene matches: 4. Germline lookup yields CDR1 SGHAT and CDR2 FQNNGV. CDR3: CASSFDRGPETQYF. The CDR3 DNA is TGTGCCAGCAGCTTCGACAGGGGACCAGAGACCCAGTACTTC.

This clonotype was recorded many times. The chain has TRBV6-1 and TRBJ1-1; D gene ambiguous. The CDR3 is 13 amino acids. V lost 7 bases, J lost 4 bases, and 13 bases lay in between. Germline V CDR1 and CDR2: MNHNS, SASEGT. The CDR3 bases are TGTGCCAGCATCCTTAGTTTGAGCACTGAAGCTTTCTTT. It specifies CASILSLSTEAFF.